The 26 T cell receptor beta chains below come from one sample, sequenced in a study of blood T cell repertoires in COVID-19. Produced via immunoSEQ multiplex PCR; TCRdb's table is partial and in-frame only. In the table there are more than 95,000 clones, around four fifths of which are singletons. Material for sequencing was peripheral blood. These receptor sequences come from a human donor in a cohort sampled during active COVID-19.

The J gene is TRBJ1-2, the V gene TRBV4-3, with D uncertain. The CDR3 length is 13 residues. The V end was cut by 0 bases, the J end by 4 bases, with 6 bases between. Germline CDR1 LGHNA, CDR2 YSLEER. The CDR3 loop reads CASSQDGLYGYTF. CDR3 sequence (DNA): TGCGCCAGCAGCCAAGATGGCCTCTATGGCTACACCTTC.

In DNA form, the CDR3 reads TGTGCCAGCAGTTTCGAACAGGAGACTGAAGCTTTCTTT. It yields the protein CASSFEQETEAFF. The chain is built from TRBV27 and TRBJ1-1, with D tentatively TRBD1 (5 bases). The length of the CDR3 is 13 residues. Deletions cut 3 bases from V and 5 bases from J, with 10 bases between. Germline V gives CDR1 MNHEY, CDR2 SMNVEV (reference sequence).

Written as DNA, the CDR3 is TGTGCCAGCAGCCAAGATATCGCAGGCGACTATGGCTACACCTTC. Translating gives CASSQDIAGDYGYTF. V is TRBV4-2 and J is TRBJ1-2, with D uncertain. There are 15 residues in the CDR3. Per the germline V gene, CDR1 is LGHNA and CDR2 is YNFKEQ. V lost 0 bases to trimming and J lost 3 bases, with 11 bases between them.

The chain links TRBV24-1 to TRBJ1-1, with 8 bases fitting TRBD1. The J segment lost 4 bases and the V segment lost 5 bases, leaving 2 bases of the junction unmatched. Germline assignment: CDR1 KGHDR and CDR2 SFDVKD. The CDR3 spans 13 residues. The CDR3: CATSGTGSTEAFF. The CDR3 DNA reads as TGTGCCACCAGTGGGACAGGGTCCACTGAAGCTTTCTTT.

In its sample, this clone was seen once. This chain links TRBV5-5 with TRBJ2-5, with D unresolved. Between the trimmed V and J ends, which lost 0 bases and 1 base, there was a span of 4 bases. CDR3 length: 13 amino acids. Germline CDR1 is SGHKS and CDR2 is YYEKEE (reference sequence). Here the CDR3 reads CASSLGLQETQYF. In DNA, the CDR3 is TGTGCCAGCAGCTTGGGACTCCAAGAGACCCAGTACTTC.

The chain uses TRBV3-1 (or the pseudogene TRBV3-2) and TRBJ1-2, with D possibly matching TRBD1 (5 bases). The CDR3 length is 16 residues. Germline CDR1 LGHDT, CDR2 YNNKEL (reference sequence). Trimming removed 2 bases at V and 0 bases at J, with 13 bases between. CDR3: CASSQFGGVTNYGYTF. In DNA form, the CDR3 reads TGTGCCAGCAGCCAATTTGGGGGGGTGACTAACTATGGCTACACCTTC.

CDR3 sequence reads: CSVEDGGRNTEAFF. CDR3 nucleotides: TGCAGCGTTGAAGATGGAGGGCGGAACACTGAAGCTTTCTTT. The chain combines TRBV29-1 with TRBJ1-1, with no clear D. V lost 0 bases, J lost 1 base, and 9 bases lay in between. CDR3 length: 14 amino acids. The germline gives CDR1 SQVTM, CDR2 ANQGSEA.

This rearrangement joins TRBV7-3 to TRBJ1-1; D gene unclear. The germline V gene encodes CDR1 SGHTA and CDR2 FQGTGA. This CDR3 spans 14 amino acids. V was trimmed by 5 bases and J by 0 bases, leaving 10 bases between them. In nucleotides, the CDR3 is TGTGCCAGCAGCCCCCGAGACATGAACACTGAAGCTTTCTTT. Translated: CASSPRDMNTEAFF.

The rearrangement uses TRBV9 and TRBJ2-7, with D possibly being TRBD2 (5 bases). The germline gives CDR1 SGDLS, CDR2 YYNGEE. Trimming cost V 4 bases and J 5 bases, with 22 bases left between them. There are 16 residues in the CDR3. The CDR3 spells CASSPHLGNVPHEQYF. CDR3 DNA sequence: TGTGCCAGCAGCCCTCACCTCGGGAACGTCCCCCACGAGCAGTACTTC.

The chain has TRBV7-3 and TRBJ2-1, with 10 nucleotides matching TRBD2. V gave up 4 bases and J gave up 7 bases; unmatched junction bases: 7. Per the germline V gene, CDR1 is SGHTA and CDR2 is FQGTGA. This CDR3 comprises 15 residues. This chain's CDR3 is CASSSSSGGWNEQFF. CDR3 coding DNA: TGTGCCAGCAGCTCCAGTAGCGGGGGGTGGAATGAGCAGTTCTTC. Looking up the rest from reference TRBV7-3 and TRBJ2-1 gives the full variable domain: GAGVSQTPSNKVTEKGKYVELRCDPISGHTALYWYRQSLGQGPEFLIYFQGTGAADDSGLPNDRFFAVRPEGSVSTLKIQRTERGDSAVYLCASSSSSGGWNEQFFGPGTRLTVL.

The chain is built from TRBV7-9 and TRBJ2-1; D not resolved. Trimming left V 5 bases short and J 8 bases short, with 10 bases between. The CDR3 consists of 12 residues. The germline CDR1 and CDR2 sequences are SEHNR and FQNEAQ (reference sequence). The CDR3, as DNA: TGTGCCAGCAGCGCGGAGTTTGATGAGCAGTTCTTC. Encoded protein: CASSAEFDEQFF.

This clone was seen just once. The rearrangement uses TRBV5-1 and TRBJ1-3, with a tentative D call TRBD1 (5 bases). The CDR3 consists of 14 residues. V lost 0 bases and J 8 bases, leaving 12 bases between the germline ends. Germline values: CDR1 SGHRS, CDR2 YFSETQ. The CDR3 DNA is TGCGCCAGCAGCTTGGTTTTGGGGGGAGACACCATATATTTT. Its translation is CASSLVLGGDTIYF. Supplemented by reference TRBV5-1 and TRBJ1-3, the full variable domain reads KAGVTQTPRYLIKTRGQQVTLSCSPISGHRSVSWYQQTPGQGLQFLFEYFSETQRNKGNFPGRFSGRQFSNSRSEMNVSTLELGDSALYLCASSLVLGGDTIYFGEGSWLTVV.

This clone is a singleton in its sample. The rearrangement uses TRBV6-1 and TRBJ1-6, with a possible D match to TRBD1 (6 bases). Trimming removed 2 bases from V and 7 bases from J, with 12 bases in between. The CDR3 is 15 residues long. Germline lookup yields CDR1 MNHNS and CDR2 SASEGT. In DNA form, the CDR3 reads TGTGCCAGCAGTGAAAGGACAGAACGAAATTCACCCCTCCACTTT. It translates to CASSERTERNSPLHF.

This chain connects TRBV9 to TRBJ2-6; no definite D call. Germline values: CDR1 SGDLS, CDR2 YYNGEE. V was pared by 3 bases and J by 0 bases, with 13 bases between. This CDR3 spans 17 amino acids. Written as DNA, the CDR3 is TGTGCCAGCAGCGCGGCAGGTCAACTCTCTGGGGCCAACGTCCTGACTTTC. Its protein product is CASSAAGQLSGANVLTF.

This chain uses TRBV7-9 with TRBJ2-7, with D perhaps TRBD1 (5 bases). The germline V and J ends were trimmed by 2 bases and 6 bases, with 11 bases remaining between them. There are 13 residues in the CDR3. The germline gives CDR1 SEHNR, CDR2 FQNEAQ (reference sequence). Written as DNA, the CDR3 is TGTGCCAGCAGCTTACTACGCAGGGCCGAGCAGTACTTC. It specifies CASSLLRRAEQYF. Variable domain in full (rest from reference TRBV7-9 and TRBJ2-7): DTGVSQNPRHKITKRGQNVTFRCDPISEHNRLYWYRQTLGQGPEFLTYFQNEAQLEKSRLLSDRFSAERPKGSFSTLEIQRTEQGDSAMYLCASSLLRRAEQYFGPGTRLTVT.

The CDR3 DNA reads TGTGCCAGCAGCTCCCAGACTAGCTGGGGAGTCCAAGAGACCCAGTACTTC. Translation gives CASSSQTSWGVQETQYF. The chain links TRBV5-4 to TRBJ2-5; 7 bases match TRBD2. Per the germline V gene, CDR1 is SGHNT and CDR2 is YYREEE (reference sequence). The CDR3 loop spans 17 amino acids. J gave up 1 base and V 3 bases, and 12 bases lay outside the gene matches. Supplemented by reference TRBV5-4 and TRBJ2-5, the full variable domain reads ETGVTQSPTHLIKTRGQQVTLRCSSQSGHNTVSWYQQALGQGPQFIFQYYREEENGRGNFPPRFSGLQFPNYSSELNVNALELDDSALYLCASSSQTSWGVQETQYFGPGTRLLVL.

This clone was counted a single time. CDR3 loop: CASSSQITGSVGSPLHF. As DNA, the CDR3 is TGCGCCAGCAGCTCGCAGATAACAGGGTCTGTGGGTTCACCCCTCCACTTT. V is TRBV5-1 and J is TRBJ1-6; tentatively, D is TRBD1 (6 bases). V was trimmed by 3 bases and J by 9 bases, leaving 22 bases between them. CDR3 length: 17 residues. Germline V CDR1 and CDR2: SGHRS, YFSETQ.

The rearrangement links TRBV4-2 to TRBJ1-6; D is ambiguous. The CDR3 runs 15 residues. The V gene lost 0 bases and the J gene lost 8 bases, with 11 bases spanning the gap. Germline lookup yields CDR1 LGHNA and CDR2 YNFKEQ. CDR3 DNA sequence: TGTGCCAGCAGCCAAGAAGAGGGTATGGATTCACCCCTCCACTTT. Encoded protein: CASSQEEGMDSPLHF.

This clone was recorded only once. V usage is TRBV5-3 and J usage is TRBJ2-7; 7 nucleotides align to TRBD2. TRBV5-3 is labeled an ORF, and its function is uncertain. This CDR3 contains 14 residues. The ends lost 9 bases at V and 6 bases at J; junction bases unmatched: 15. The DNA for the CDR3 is TGTGCCAATGGGGGGGAACCACGCAGAAGCGAGCAGTACTTC. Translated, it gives CANGGEPRRSEQYF.

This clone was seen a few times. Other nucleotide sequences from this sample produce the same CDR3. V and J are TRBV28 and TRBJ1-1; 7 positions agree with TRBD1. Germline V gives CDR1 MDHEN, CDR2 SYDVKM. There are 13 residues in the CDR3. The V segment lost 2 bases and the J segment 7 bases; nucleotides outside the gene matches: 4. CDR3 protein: CASSLPDRVEAFF. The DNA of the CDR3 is TGTGCCAGCAGTTTACCCGACAGGGTTGAAGCTTTCTTT.

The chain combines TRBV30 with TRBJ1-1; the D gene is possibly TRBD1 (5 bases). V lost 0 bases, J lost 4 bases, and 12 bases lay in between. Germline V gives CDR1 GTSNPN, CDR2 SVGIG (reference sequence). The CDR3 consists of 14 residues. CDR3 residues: CAWSVQQEGTEAFF. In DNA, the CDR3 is TGTGCCTGGAGTGTCCAACAGGAGGGCACTGAAGCTTTCTTT. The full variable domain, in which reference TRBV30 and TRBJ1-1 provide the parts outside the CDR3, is SQTIHQWPATLVQPVGSPLSLECTVEGTSNPNLYWYRQAAGRGLQLLFYSVGIGQISSEVPQNLSASRPQDRQFILSSKKLLLSDSGFYLCAWSVQQEGTEAFFGQGTRLTVV.

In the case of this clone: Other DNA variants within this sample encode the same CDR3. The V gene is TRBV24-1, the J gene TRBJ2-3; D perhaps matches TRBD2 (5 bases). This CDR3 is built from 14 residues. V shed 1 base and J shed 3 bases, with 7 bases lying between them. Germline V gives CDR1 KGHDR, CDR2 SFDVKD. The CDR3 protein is CATSDLRGTDTQYF. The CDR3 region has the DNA TGTGCCACCAGTGATTTAAGAGGGACAGATACGCAGTATTTT.

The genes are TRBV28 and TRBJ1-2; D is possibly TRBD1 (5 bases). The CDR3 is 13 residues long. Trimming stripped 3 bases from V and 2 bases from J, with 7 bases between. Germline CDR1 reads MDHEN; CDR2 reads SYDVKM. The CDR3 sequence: CASSLAGNYGYTF. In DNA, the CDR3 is TGTGCCAGCAGTTTGGCAGGGAACTATGGCTACACCTTC.

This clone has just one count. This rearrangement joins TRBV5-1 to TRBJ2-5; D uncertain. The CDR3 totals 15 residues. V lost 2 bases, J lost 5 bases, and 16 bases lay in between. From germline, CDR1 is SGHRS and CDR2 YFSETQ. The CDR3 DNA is TGCGCCAGCAGCTTAACAGATGTTCGACGGGAGACCCAGTACTTC. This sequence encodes CASSLTDVRRETQYF.

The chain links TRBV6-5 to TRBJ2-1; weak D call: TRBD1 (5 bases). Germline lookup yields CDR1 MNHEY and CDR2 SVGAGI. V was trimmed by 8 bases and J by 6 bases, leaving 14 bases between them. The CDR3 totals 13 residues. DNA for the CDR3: TGTGCCAGCCGCGCAGGGCCCGGCAATGAGCAGTTCTTC. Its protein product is CASRAGPGNEQFF.

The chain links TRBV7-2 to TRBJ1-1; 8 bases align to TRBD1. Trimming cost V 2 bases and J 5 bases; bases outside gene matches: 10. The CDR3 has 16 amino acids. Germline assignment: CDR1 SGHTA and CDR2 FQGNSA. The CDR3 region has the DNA TGTGCCAGCAGCTTAAATCCAGGGGGCGCTCATACTGAAGCTTTCTTT. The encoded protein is CASSLNPGGAHTEAFF.